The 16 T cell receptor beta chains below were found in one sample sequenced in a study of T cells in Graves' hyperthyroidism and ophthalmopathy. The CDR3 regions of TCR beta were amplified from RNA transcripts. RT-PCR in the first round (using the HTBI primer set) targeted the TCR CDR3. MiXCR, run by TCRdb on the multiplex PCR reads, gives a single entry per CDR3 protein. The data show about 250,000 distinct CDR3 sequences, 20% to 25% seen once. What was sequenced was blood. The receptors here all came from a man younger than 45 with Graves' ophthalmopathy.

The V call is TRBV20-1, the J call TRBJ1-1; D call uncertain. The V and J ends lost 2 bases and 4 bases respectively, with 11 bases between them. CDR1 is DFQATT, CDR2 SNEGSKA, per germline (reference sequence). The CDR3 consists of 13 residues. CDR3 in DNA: TGCAGTGCTAGAAGGAGAGGACCCACTGAAGCTTTCTTT. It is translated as CSARRRGPTEAFF.

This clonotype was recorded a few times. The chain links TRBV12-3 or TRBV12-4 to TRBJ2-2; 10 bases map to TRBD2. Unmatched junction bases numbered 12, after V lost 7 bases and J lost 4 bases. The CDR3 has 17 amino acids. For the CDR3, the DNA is TGTGCCAGCACTTATAAGAGACTAGCGGGTCCCACCGGGGAGCTGTTTTTT. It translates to CASTYKRLAGPTGELFF.

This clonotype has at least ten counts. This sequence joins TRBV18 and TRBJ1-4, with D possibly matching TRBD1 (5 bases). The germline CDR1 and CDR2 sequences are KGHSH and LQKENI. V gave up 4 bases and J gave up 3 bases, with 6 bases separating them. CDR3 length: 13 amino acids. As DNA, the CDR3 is TGTGCCAGCTCACGACAGTCTAATGAAAAACTGTTTTTT. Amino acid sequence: CASSRQSNEKLFF. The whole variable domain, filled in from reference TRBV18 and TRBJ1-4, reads NAGVMQNPRHLVRRRGQEARLRCSPMKGHSHVYWYRQLPEEGLKFMVYLQKENIIDESGMPKERFSAEFPKEGPSILRIQQVVRGDSAAYFCASSRQSNEKLFFGSGTQLSVL.

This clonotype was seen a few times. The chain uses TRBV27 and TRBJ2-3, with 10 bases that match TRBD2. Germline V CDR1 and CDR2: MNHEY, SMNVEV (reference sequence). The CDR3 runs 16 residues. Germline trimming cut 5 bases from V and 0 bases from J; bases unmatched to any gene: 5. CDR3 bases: TGTGCCAGCAGTCACCAGGGACTAGCGAGCACAGATACGCAGTATTTT. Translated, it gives CASSHQGLASTDTQYF.

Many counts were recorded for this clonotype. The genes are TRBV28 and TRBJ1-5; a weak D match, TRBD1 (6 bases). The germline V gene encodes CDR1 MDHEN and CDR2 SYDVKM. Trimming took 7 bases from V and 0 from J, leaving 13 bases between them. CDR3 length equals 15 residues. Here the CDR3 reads CASTIQGSSNQPQHF. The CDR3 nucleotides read TGTGCCAGCACTATTCAGGGGAGTAGCAATCAGCCCCAGCATTTT.

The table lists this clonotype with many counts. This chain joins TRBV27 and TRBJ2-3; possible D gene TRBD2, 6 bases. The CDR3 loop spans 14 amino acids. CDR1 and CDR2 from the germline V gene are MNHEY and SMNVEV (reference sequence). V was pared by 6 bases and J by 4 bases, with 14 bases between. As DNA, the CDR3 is TGTGCCAGCAGCATAAGATCGGGAGCAGATACGCAGTATTTT. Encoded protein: CASSIRSGADTQYF.

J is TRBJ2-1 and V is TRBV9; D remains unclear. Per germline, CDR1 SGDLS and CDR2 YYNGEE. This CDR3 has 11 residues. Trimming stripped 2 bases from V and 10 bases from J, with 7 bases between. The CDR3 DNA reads TGTGCCAGCAGCGTCCTGGGGGAGCAGTTCTTC. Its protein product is CASSVLGEQFF.

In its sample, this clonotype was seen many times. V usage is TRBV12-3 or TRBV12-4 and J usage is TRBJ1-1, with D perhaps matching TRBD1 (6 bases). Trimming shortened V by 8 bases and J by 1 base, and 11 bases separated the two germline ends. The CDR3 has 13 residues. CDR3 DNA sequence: TGTGCCAGCGGCTGGACAGCGAACACTGAAGCTTTCTTT. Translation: CASGWTANTEAFF.

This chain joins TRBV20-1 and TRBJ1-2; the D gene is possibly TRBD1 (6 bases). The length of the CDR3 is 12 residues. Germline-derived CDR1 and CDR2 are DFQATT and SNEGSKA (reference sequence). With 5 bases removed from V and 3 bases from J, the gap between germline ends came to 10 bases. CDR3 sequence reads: CSADRFDYGYTF. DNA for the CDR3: TGCAGTGCTGACAGGTTCGACTATGGCTACACCTTC.

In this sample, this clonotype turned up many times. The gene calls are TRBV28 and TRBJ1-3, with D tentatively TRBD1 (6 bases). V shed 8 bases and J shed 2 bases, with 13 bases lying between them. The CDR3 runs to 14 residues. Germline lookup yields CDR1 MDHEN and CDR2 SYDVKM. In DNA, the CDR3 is TGTGCCAGCCTGGCTGCAGGGGCTGGAAACACCATATATTTT. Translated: CASLAAGAGNTIYF.

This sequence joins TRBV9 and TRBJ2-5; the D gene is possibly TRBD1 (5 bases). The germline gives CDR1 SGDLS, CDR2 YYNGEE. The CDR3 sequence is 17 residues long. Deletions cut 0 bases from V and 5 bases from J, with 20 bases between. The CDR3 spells CASSVDQGTPVGETQYF. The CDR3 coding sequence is TGTGCCAGCAGCGTAGATCAGGGAACTCCTGTGGGTGAGACCCAGTACTTC.

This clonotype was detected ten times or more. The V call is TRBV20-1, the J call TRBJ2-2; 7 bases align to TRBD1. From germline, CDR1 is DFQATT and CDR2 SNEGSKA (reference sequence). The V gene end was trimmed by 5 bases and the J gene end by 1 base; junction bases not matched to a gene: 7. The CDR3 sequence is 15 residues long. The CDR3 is CSAPTRQGNTGELFF. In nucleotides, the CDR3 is TGCAGTGCTCCGACGCGACAGGGGAACACCGGGGAGCTGTTTTTT.

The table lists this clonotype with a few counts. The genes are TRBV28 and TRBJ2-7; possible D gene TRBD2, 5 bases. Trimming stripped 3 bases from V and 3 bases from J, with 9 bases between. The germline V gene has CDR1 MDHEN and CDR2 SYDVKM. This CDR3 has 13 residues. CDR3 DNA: TGTGCCAGCAGTTTGGTGAGGGACTACGAGCAGTACTTC. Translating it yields CASSLVRDYEQYF.

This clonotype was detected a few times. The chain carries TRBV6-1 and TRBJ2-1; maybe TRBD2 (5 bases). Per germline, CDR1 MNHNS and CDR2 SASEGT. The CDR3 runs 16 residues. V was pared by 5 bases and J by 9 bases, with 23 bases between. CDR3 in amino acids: CASSSQRGLGESEQFF. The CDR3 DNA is TGTGCCAGCAGTTCCCAGAGAGGGCTGGGAGAGAGTGAGCAGTTCTTC.

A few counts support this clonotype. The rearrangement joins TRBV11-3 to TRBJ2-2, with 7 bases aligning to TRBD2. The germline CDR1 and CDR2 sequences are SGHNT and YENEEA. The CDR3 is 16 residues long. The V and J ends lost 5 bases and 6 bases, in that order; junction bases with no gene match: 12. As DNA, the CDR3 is TGTGCCAGCAGCCAACTGCCGGCGGGAGCGGCCGGGGAGCTGTTTTTT. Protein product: CASSQLPAGAAGELFF. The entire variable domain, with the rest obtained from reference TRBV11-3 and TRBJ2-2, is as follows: EAGVVQSPRYKIIEKKQPVAFWCNPISGHNTLYWYLQNLGQGPELLIRYENEEAVDDSQLPKDRFSAERLKGVDSTLKIQPAELGDSAVYLCASSQLPAGAAGELFFGEGSRLTVL.

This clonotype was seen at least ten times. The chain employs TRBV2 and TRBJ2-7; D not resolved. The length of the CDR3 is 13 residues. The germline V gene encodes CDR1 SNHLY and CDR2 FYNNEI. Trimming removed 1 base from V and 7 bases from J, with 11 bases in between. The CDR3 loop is CASSEERVKEQYF. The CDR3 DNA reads TGTGCCAGCAGTGAAGAGCGAGTTAAGGAGCAGTACTTC.